Below, one T cell receptor beta chain is given with its context. V trimming: 5 bases; J trimming: 4 bases; junction bases outside the gene matches: 6. Germline CDR1 and CDR2: SEHNR and FQNEAQ (reference sequence). This CDR3 is built from 16 residues. This sample is part of a study of control samples from healthy donors and cancer patients. Assay: immunoSEQ multiplex PCR; the TCRdb copy retains only in-frame clones and omits some. The sample has fewer than 95,000 clones, about 89% seen once. This sequence was found in a man aged 25 to 40 in good health. The chain links TRBV7-9 to TRBJ2-3; 13 bases are a match to TRBD2. The sequenced sample was blood. CDR3 sequence: CASSPWTSGGADTQYF. As DNA, the CDR3 is TGTGCCAGCAGCCCATGGACTAGCGGGGGAGCAGATACGCAGTATTTT.